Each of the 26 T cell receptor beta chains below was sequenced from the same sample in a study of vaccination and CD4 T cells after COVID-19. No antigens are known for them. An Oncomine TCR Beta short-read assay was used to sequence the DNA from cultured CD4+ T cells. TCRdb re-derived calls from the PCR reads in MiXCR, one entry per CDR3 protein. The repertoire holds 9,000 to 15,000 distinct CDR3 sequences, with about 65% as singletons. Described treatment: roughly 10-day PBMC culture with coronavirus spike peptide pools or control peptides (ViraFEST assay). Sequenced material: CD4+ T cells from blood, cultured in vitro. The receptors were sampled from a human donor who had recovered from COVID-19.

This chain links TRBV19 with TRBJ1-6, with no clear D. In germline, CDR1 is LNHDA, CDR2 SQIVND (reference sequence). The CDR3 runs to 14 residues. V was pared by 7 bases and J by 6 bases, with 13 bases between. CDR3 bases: TGTGCCAGTACGGTTGGAGCTCGTAATTCACCCCTCCACTTT. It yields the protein CASTVGARNSPLHF.

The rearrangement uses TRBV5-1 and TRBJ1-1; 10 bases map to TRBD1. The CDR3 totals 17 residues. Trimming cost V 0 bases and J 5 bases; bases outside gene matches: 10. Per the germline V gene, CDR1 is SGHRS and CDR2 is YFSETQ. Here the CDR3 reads CASSLGARQGARTEAFF. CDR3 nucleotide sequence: TGCGCCAGCAGCTTGGGCGCCCGACAGGGGGCGAGGACTGAAGCTTTCTTT.

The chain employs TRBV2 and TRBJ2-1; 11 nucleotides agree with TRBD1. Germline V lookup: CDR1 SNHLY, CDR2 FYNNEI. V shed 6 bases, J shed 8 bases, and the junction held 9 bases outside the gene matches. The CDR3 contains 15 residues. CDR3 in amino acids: CASRAPGQGVDEQFF. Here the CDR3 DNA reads TGTGCCAGCAGAGCTCCGGGACAGGGGGTTGATGAGCAGTTCTTC.

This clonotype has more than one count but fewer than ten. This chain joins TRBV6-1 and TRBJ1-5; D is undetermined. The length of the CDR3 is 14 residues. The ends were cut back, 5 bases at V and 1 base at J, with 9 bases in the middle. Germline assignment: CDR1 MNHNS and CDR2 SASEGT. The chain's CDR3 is CASSLSGSNQPQHF. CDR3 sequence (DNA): TGTGCCAGCAGTCTCTCGGGCAGCAATCAGCCCCAGCATTTT.

CDR3 loop: CASRREQEIYEQYF. The CDR3 region has the DNA TGTGCCAGCAGAAGGGAGCAGGAGATCTACGAGCAGTACTTC. The chain combines TRBV6-1 with TRBJ2-7; D perhaps matches TRBD2 (5 bases). Per the germline V gene, CDR1 is MNHNS and CDR2 is SASEGT. The CDR3 runs 14 residues. The V end lost 6 bases, the J end lost 3 bases, and 15 bases lay between the germline ends.

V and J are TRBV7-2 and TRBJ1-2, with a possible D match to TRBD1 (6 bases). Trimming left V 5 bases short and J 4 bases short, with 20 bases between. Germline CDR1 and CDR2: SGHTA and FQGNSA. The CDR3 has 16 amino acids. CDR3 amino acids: CASSRGGGALGYGYTF. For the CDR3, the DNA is TGTGCCAGCAGCCGAGGGGGGGGCGCATTAGGCTATGGCTACACCTTC.

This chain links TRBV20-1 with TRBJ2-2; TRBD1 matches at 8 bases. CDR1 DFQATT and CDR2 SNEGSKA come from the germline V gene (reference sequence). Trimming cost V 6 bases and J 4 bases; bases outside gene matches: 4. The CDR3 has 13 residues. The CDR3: CSARTGPTGELFF. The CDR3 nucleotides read TGCAGTGCCCGGACAGGGCCCACCGGGGAGCTGTTTTTT.

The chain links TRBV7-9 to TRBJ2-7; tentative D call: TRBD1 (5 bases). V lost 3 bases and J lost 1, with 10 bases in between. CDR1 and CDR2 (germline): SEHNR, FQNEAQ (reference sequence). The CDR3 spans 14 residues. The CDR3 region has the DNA TGTGCCAGCAGCTTGGGCGACAGATCCTACGAGCAGTACTTC. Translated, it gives CASSLGDRSYEQYF.

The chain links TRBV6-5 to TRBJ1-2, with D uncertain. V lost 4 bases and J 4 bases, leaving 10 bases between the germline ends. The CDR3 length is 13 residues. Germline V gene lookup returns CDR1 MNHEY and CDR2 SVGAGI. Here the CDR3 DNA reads TGTGCCAGCAGTTTTATGCCCGTCTATGGCTACACCTTC. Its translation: CASSFMPVYGYTF.

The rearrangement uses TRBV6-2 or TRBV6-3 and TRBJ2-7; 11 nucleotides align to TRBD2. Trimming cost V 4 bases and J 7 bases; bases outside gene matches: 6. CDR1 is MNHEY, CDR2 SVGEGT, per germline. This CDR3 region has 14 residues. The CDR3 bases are TGTGCCAGCAGTTTCTATAGCGGGAGGGGAGAGCAGTACTTC. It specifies CASSFYSGRGEQYF.

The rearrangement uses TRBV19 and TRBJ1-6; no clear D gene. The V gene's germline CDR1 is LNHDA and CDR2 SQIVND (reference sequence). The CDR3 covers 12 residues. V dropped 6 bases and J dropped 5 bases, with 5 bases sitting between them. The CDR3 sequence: CASRVNNSPLHF. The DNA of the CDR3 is TGTGCCAGTAGGGTGAATAATTCACCCCTCCACTTT.

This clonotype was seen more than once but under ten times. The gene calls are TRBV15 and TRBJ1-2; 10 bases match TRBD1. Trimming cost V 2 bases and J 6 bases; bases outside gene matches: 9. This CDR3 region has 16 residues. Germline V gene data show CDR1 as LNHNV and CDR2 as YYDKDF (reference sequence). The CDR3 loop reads CATSRPAGQGIDGYTF. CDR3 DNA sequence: TGTGCCACCAGCAGACCTGCGGGACAGGGGATCGATGGCTACACCTTC. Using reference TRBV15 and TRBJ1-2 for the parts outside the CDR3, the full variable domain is DAMVIQNPRYQVTQFGKPVTLSCSQTLNHNVMYWYQQKSSQAPKLLFHYYDKDFNNEADTPDNFQSRRPNTSFCFLDIRSPGLGDTAMYLCATSRPAGQGIDGYTFGSGTRLTVV.

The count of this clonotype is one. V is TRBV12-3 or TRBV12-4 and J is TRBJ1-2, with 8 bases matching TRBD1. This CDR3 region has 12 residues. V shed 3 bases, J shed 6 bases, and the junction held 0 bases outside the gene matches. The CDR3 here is CASSLTGDGYTF. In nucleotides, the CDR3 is TGTGCCAGCAGTTTGACAGGGGATGGCTACACCTTC.

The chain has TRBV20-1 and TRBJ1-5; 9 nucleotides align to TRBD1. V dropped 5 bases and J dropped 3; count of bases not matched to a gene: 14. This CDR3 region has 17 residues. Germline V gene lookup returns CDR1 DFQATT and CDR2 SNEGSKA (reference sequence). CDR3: CSASRRKDRGYNQPQHF. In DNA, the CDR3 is TGCAGTGCTTCAAGACGTAAAGACAGGGGGTACAATCAGCCCCAGCATTTT.

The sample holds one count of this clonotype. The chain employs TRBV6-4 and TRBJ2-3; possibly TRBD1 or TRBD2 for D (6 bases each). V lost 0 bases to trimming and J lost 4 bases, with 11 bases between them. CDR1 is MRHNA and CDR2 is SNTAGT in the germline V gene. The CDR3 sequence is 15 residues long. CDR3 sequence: CASSDSGGRADTQYF. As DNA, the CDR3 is TGTGCCAGCAGTGACTCAGGGGGGAGAGCAGATACGCAGTATTTT.

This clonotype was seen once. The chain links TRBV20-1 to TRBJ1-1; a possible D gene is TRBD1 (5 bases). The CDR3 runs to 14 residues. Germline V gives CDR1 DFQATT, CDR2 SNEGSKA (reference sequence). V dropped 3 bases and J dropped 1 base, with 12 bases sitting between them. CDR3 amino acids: CSARSLGTNTEAFF. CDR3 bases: TGCAGTGCTAGGAGCCTCGGGACGAACACTGAAGCTTTCTTT.

CDR3 bases: TGTGCCAGCAGCTTCCCTGGACAGACAGCTGGAAACACCATATATTTT. Translating gives CASSFPGQTAGNTIYF. This rearrangement joins TRBV7-9 to TRBJ1-3, with a possible D match to TRBD1 (6 bases). The germline V gene encodes CDR1 SEHNR and CDR2 FQNEAQ (reference sequence). CDR3 length equals 16 residues. Trimming removed 3 bases from V and 2 bases from J, with 14 bases in between. The full variable domain, completed using reference TRBV7-9 and TRBJ1-3, is DTGVSQNPRHKITKRGQNVTFRCDPISEHNRLYWYRQTLGQGPEFLTYFQNEAQLEKSRLLSDRFSAERPKGSFSTLEIQRTEQGDSAMYLCASSFPGQTAGNTIYFGEGSWLTVV.

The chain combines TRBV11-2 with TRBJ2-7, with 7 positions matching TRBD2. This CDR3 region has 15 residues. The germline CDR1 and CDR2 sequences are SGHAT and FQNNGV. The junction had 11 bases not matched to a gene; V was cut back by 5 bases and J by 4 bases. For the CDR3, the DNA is TGTGCCAGCAGCCCGCTTAGGCGGGAGAGATACGAGCAGTACTTC. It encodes CASSPLRRERYEQYF.

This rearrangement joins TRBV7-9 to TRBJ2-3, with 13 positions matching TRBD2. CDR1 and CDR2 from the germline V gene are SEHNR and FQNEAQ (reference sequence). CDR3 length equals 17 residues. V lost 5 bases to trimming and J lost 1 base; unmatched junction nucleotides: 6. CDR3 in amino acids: CASSAFGLAGGTDTQYF. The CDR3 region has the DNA TGTGCCAGCAGCGCCTTTGGACTAGCGGGGGGCACAGATACGCAGTATTTT. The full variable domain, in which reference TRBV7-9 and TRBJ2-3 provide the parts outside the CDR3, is DTGVSQNPRHKITKRGQNVTFRCDPISEHNRLYWYRQTLGQGPEFLTYFQNEAQLEKSRLLSDRFSAERPKGSFSTLEIQRTEQGDSAMYLCASSAFGLAGGTDTQYFGPGTRLTVL.

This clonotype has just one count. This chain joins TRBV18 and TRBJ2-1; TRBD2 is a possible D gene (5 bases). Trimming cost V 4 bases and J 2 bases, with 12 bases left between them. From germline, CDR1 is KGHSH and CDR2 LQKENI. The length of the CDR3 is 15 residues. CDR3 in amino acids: CASSQNSGTYNEQFF. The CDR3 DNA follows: TGTGCCAGCTCACAAAACTCCGGGACCTACAATGAGCAGTTCTTC.

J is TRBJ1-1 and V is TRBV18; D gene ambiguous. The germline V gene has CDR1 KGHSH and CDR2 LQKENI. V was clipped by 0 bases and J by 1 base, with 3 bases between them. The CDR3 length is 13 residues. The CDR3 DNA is TGTGCCAGCTCACCACCCCGGAACACTGAAGCTTTCTTT. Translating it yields CASSPPRNTEAFF.

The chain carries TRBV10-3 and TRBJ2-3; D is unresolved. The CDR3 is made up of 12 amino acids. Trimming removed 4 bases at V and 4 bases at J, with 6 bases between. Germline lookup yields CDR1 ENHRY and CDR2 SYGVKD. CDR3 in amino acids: CAISGLADTQYF. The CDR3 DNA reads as TGTGCCATCAGTGGATTAGCAGATACGCAGTATTTT.

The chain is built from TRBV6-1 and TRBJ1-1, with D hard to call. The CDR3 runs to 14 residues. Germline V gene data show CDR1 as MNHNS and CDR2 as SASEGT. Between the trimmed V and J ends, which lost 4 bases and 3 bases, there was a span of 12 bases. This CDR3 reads CASSGYPSDTEAFF. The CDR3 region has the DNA TGTGCCAGCAGTGGGTACCCCTCGGACACTGAAGCTTTCTTT.

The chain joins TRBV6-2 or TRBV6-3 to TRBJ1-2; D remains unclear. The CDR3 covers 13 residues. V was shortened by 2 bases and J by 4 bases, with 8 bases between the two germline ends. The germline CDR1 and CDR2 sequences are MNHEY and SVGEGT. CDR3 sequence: CASSYQRLYGYTF. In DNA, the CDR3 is TGTGCCAGCAGTTACCAACGGCTCTATGGCTACACCTTC.

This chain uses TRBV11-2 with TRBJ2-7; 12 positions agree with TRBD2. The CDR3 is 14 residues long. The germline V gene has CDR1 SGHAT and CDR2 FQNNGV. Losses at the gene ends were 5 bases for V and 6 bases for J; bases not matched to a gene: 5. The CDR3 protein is CASSPLTSGGEQYF. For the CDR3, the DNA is TGTGCCAGCAGCCCTCTGACTAGCGGGGGCGAGCAGTACTTC. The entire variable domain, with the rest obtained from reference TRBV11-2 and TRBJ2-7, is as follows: EAGVAQSPRYKIIEKRQSVAFWCNPISGHATLYWYQQILGQGPKLLIQFQNNGVVDDSQLPKDRFSAERLKGVDSTLKIQPAKLEDSAVYLCASSPLTSGGEQYFGPGTRLTVT.

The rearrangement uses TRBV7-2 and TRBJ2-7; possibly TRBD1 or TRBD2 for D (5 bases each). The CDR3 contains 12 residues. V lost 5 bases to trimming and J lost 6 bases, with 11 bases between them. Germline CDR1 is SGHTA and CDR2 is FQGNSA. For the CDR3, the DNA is TGTGCCAGCAGCCGGGACCTACCCGAGCAGTACTTC. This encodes CASSRDLPEQYF.